The present entry profiles one T cell receptor beta chain with its context. The data were taken from a study of blood T cell repertoires in COVID-19. Across the whole study: Acute and convalescent COVID-19 samples came from the United States, Italy and Spain.

Sequenced by immunoSEQ multiplex PCR; TCRdb stores in-frame clones only, minus some. Of roughly 120,000 clones listed, approximately 70% are singletons. CDR3 length: 17 amino acids. Germline lookup yields CDR1 LNHDA and CDR2 SQIVND (reference sequence). Trimming cost V 4 bases and J 7 bases; bases outside gene matches: 12. Sequencing was carried out using peripheral blood. This chain uses TRBV19 with TRBJ1-5; 11 bases align to TRBD1. This TCR derives from a woman aged 55-70 years with acute or convalescent COVID-19. The CDR3 is CASSKTGGQGVRQPQHF. The CDR3 bases are TGTGCCAGTAGTAAAACAGGGGGACAGGGGGTTCGGCAGCCCCAGCATTTT.